What follows are 18 T cell receptor beta chains derived from one specimen sequenced in a study of blood T cell repertoires in COVID-19. Produced via immunoSEQ multiplex PCR; TCRdb's table is partial and in-frame only. There are around 180,000 clones in the sample; under 90% occur only once, and 6% to 8.5% lies in the top ten. The specimen was peripheral blood. The receptor source for this set is a human donor in a cohort sampled during active COVID-19.

This chain links TRBV18 with TRBJ2-6, with D possibly being TRBD1 (5 bases). The CDR3 runs to 16 residues. With 3 bases removed from V and 1 base from J, the gap between germline ends came to 10 bases. Germline CDR1 KGHSH, CDR2 LQKENI. Here the CDR3 reads CASSPQQASGANVLTF. DNA for the CDR3: TGTGCCAGCTCACCGCAACAGGCTTCTGGGGCCAACGTCCTGACTTTC.

This clone was counted between two and nine times. The rearrangement uses TRBV4-1 and TRBJ2-7; D may be TRBD1 (5 bases). Trimming removed 4 bases at V and 2 bases at J, with 12 bases between. CDR3 size: 14 residues. In germline, CDR1 is MGHRA, CDR2 YSYEKL. The CDR3 DNA reads TGCGCCAGCAGCCTTACGACAGTTACCTACGAGCAGTACTTC. Translation: CASSLTTVTYEQYF.

This clone has more than one count but fewer than ten. The chain joins TRBV7-9 to TRBJ1-2; 7 bases match TRBD1. The CDR3 length is 14 residues. Germline lookup yields CDR1 SEHNR and CDR2 FQNEAQ (reference sequence). V shed 3 bases and J 5 bases; nucleotides not matched to a gene: 6. This CDR3 reads CASSFPVTGYGYTF. The CDR3 region has the DNA TGTGCCAGCAGCTTTCCTGTGACAGGGTATGGCTACACCTTC.

V is TRBV20-1 and J is TRBJ2-1, with no clear D. The V and J ends lost 1 base and 13 bases respectively, with 8 bases between them. There are 10 residues in the CDR3. The V gene's germline CDR1 is DFQATT and CDR2 SNEGSKA (reference sequence). DNA of the CDR3: TGCAGTGCTAGAGCACAGTACCAGTTCTTC. This translates into CSARAQYQFF.

The chain has TRBV9 and TRBJ2-7; D might be TRBD2 (6 bases). There are 15 residues in the CDR3. CDR1 is SGDLS and CDR2 is YYNGEE in the germline V gene. V lost 4 bases and J lost 3, with 17 bases in between. The DNA for the CDR3 is TGTGCCAGCAGCCCACTCCAGACTAGTTTCTACGAGCAGTACTTC. This encodes CASSPLQTSFYEQYF.

This sequence joins TRBV27 and TRBJ2-7; 7 nucleotides match TRBD1. CDR3 length equals 14 residues. After removal of 6 bases from V and 5 bases from J, the junction contained 10 bases not matched to a gene. The germline gives CDR1 MNHEY, CDR2 SMNVEV (reference sequence). CDR3 in DNA: TGTGCCAGCAGCCGAGGGGGCGACATGGACGAGCAGTACTTC. This sequence encodes CASSRGGDMDEQYF.

The rearrangement links TRBV6-6 to TRBJ1-2; the match to TRBD1 covers 7 bases. The V gene's germline CDR1 is MNHNY and CDR2 SVGAGI (reference sequence). The CDR3 is made up of 13 amino acids. V lost 6 bases, J lost 10 bases, and 11 bases stayed unmatched. CDR3 in DNA: TGTGCCAGCAGCCTGGGACAGAGGAGCTCCTACACCTTC. Protein sequence: CASSLGQRSSYTF.

The chain joins TRBV6-5 to TRBJ2-7; the match to TRBD1 covers 9 bases. Germline CDR1 MNHEY, CDR2 SVGAGI. J lost 5 bases, V lost 5 bases, and 4 bases had no gene match. CDR3 length equals 13 residues. Here the CDR3 DNA reads TGTGCCAGCAGTAAGGACAGGGGTGACGAGCAGTACTTC. The encoded protein is CASSKDRGDEQYF.

The chain combines TRBV11-2 with TRBJ2-7; maybe TRBD2 (7 bases). Trimming removed 3 bases at V and 2 bases at J, with 11 bases between. This CDR3 comprises 14 residues. CDR1 SGHAT and CDR2 FQNNGV come from the germline V gene. As DNA, the CDR3 is TGTGCCAGCAGCTTTGTGGGGGGGCCCTACGAGCAGTACTTC. Its translation is CASSFVGGPYEQYF.

The V call is TRBV6-5, the J call TRBJ1-1, with D possibly being TRBD1 (5 bases). The CDR3 is made up of 16 amino acids. The V gene lost 0 bases and the J gene lost 0 bases, with 11 bases spanning the gap. From germline, CDR1 is MNHEY and CDR2 SVGAGI. DNA of the CDR3: TGTGCCAGCAGTTACTCCATCCAGGGCATGAACACTGAAGCTTTCTTT. Residues: CASSYSIQGMNTEAFF.

This clone was observed a single time. The rearrangement joins TRBV7-2 to TRBJ2-7, with 10 bases matching TRBD1. From germline, CDR1 is SGHTA and CDR2 FQGNSA. J gave up 5 bases and V 11 bases, and 12 bases lay outside the gene matches. The CDR3 sequence is 14 residues long. CDR3 sequence: CASSRDRGVHEQYF. CDR3 bases: TGTGCCTCGAGCCGGGACAGGGGAGTGCACGAGCAGTACTTC.

This sequence joins TRBV18 and TRBJ1-4; D uncertain. The germline V and J ends were trimmed by 1 base and 2 bases, with 8 bases remaining between them. CDR1 and CDR2 from the germline V gene are KGHSH and LQKENI. The CDR3 is made up of 15 amino acids. CDR3 sequence reads: CASSPLFQTNEKLFF. The CDR3, as DNA: TGTGCCAGCTCACCACTTTTCCAGACTAATGAAAAACTGTTTTTT.

The V call is TRBV7-2, the J call TRBJ1-1; D unclear. The germline CDR1 and CDR2 sequences are SGHTA and FQGNSA. The length of the CDR3 is 14 residues. The V end lost 0 bases, the J end lost 1 base, and 6 bases lay between the germline ends. The CDR3, as DNA: TGTGCCAGCAGCTTAGCGGTCGGGAACACTGAAGCTTTCTTT. It translates to CASSLAVGNTEAFF.

The chain recombines TRBV6-5 with TRBJ1-2; tentatively, D is TRBD1 (6 bases). Germline CDR1 and CDR2: MNHEY and SVGAGI. CDR3 length: 13 residues. V gave up 6 bases and J gave up 6 bases, with 14 bases separating them. CDR3 in DNA: TGTGCCAGCAGGAGGGGGGGGCGGGATGGCTACACCTTC. It codes for CASRRGGRDGYTF.

The J gene is TRBJ2-1, the V gene TRBV13; the D gene is possibly TRBD2 (6 bases). This CDR3 comprises 14 residues. CDR1 PRHDT and CDR2 FYEKMQ come from the germline V gene (reference sequence). The V and J ends lost 5 bases and 7 bases respectively, with 15 bases between them. The CDR3 nucleotides read TGTGCCAGCAGCCCCGACACCCGGGGGAATGAGCAGTTCTTC. This sequence encodes CASSPDTRGNEQFF.

This chain joins TRBV5-1 and TRBJ1-2; a possible D gene is TRBD1 (5 bases). Deletions cut 3 bases from V and 5 bases from J, with 20 bases between. The CDR3 is made up of 16 amino acids. Germline CDR1 is SGHRS and CDR2 is YFSETQ. The chain's CDR3 is CASSSTTGTKGYGYTF. As DNA, the CDR3 is TGCGCCAGCAGCTCGACCACCGGGACTAAGGGGTATGGCTACACCTTC. Full variable domain (rest looked up from reference TRBV5-1 and TRBJ1-2): KAGVTQTPRYLIKTRGQQVTLSCSPISGHRSVSWYQQTPGQGLQFLFEYFSETQRNKGNFPGRFSGRQFSNSRSEMNVSTLELGDSALYLCASSSTTGTKGYGYTFGSGTRLTVV.

This clone has only one observation. The V and J genes are TRBV15 and TRBJ2-4; D gene ambiguous. Germline lookup yields CDR1 LNHNV and CDR2 YYDKDF (reference sequence). Deletions cut 0 bases from V and 9 bases from J, with 9 bases between. The CDR3 length is 13 residues. The CDR3 DNA sequence: TGTGCCACCAGCAGAGATCGGCGCGGCATTCAGTACTTC. It specifies CATSRDRRGIQYF.

The rearrangement uses TRBV18 and TRBJ1-1; tentative D call: TRBD1 (6 bases). V lost 6 bases to trimming and J lost 2 bases, with 22 bases between them. Germline V CDR1 and CDR2: KGHSH, LQKENI. The CDR3 is made up of 17 amino acids. This CDR3 reads CASSQQGPRNFNTEAFF. The CDR3 DNA follows: TGTGCCAGCTCGCAACAGGGACCACGAAACTTTAACACTGAAGCTTTCTTT. The full variable domain, completed using reference TRBV18 and TRBJ1-1, is NAGVMQNPRHLVRRRGQEARLRCSPMKGHSHVYWYRQLPEEGLKFMVYLQKENIIDESGMPKERFSAEFPKEGPSILRIQQVVRGDSAAYFCASSQQGPRNFNTEAFFGQGTRLTVV.